Listed below are T cell receptor beta chains from one sample, sequenced in a study of Ad26.COV2.S vaccination and SARS-CoV-2 variants. Here immunoSEQ multiplex PCR was the method, and the copy in TCRdb shows in-frame clones only, minus some. The table lists hundreds of thousands of clones, less than 90% of them singletons. The specimen comprised peripheral blood, sampled in a trial of Ad26.COV2.S vaccine versus placebo. Receptors were obtained from a person aged 18-65 years who received the Ad26.COV2.S COVID-19 vaccine or a placebo. Each CDR3 is given without its conserved first and last residue. Clone size is stated in some rows and not others, as once, few, many or a class when expanded.

>TRBV5-1|TRBJ2-7|.
ASSPGGAYEQY
>TRBV5-1|TRBJ1-2|.
ASGEASYGYT
>TRBV11-2|TRBJ1-6|.
ASSLHRGNNSPLH
>TRBV6-1|TRBJ1-3|.
ASSGTGVFSGNTIY
>TRBV7-9|TRBJ1-1|.
ASSLGSATEAF
>TRBV28|TRBJ2-7|.
ASSSGSSYEQY
>TRBV10-3|TRBJ1-6|.
AISENFKGLGISPLH
>TRBV5-5|TRBJ2-1|.
ASSLAPGRYNEQF
>TRBV19|TRBJ1-5|.
ASSISPTGGGQPQH
>TRBV4-3|TRBJ1-1|.
ASSQAREGNTEAF
>TRBV6-5|TRBJ1-1|few
ASTGTGGSTEAF
>TRBV5-1|TRBJ2-3|.
ASSLLVPAGLAGNTDTQY
>TRBV30|TRBJ2-1|.
AWRGWSYNEQF
>TRBV29-1|TRBJ1-2|few
SVRQGRNYGYT
>TRBV4-3|TRBJ1-3|.
ASSQDVGAGGNTIY
>TRBV7-9|TRBJ1-4|.
ASSFGTGASTNEKLF
>TRBV4-1|TRBJ2-3|.
ASRDLTDTQY
>TRBV6-1|TRBJ2-1|.
ASSEARASGYNEQF
>TRBV9|TRBJ2-3|.
ASSAYTGTSSTDTQY
>TRBV11-1|TRBJ2-7|.
ASSSRDLDSYEQY
>TRBV29-1|TRBJ1-1|.
SVEMRVTEAF
>TRBV7-6|TRBJ1-2|.
ASSPGTGGNGYT
>TRBV11-3|TRBJ2-2|.
ASSPARGGTGELF
>TRBV6-2/TRBV6-3|TRBJ1-5|once
ASSGQTYNQPQH
>TRBV19|TRBJ2-2|.
ASSITGTTNTGELF
>TRBV5-1|TRBJ2-1|.
ASSLAGRGNEQF
>TRBV11-2|TRBJ2-1|.
ASTPGGYKSNEQF
>TRBV19|TRBJ2-5|.
ASSGQTQY
>TRBV11-1|TRBJ2-2|.
ASSPSSGSNTGELF
>TRBV4-3|TRBJ1-4|.
ASSQDRGGKLF
>TRBV27|TRBJ1-4|once
ASSARAATNEKLF
>TRBV9|TRBJ2-3|.
ASSAVGDTQY
>TRBV13|TRBJ1-2|.
ASSVEHRLRNYGYT
>TRBV5-1|TRBJ1-3|.
ASSLEPGFVANTIY